The rows below give T cell receptor beta chains drawn from one sample of a study of T-cell reconstitution after alpha-beta-depleted transplantation in children. TCRdb called the PCR reads again in MiXCR, with one record for every CDR3 protein. The profile shows 480,000 or so distinct CDR3 sequences, over 9.5% of them singletons. The starting material was PBMCs, obtained before TCRalphabeta/CD19-depleted stem cell transplant. The receptor set was obtained from a child aged 2-15 years with inherited bone marrow failure, due to receive a stem cell transplant. Both conserved end residues are part of each CDR3. The D gene is left open where the match is weak. Only part of the rows carry a size: once, few, many, or a class if the clone is expanded.

d_call,clone_size,j_call,v_call,cdr3_aa,cdr3_nt
NA,many,TRBJ2-4,TRBV5-4,CASSFFEGGGPRNIQYF,TGTGCCAGCAGCTTTTTTGAAGGGGGAGGGCCGAGAAACATTCAGTACTTC
TRBD1,many,TRBJ2-7,TRBV5-1,CASSVTGGSYEQYF,TGCGCCAGCAGCGTGACAGGGGGATCCTACGAGCAGTACTTC
NA,NA,TRBJ2-7,TRBV29-1,CSVAPVREKDYEQYF,TGCAGCGTTGCCCCAGTAAGGGAGAAGGACTACGAGCAGTACTTC
TRBD1,many,TRBJ1-2,TRBV27,CASSADRGHDGYTF,TGTGCCAGCAGTGCAGACAGGGGACATGATGGCTACACCTTC
TRBD1,many,TRBJ2-5,TRBV29-1,CSVVTGTGSETQYF,TGCAGCGTTGTTACCGGGACAGGGTCCGAGACCCAGTACTTC
TRBD1,NA,TRBJ2-7,TRBV30,CAWSSRGRSSYEQYF,TGTGCCTGGAGTAGCAGGGGGCGTAGCTCCTACGAGCAGTACTTC
NA,many,TRBJ2-1,TRBV12-3/TRBV12-4,CASSHEVPYNEQFF,TGTGCCAGCAGTCACGAGGTCCCCTACAATGAGCAGTTCTTC
NA,NA,TRBJ2-7,TRBV4-1,CASSQNEGTGPGSEQYF,TGCGCCAGCAGCCAAAACGAGGGAACAGGACCGGGGAGCGAGCAGTACTTC
NA,many,TRBJ2-1,TRBV20-1,CNTGRADNEQFF,TGCAATACCGGGCGAGCGGACAATGAGCAGTTCTTC
NA,many,TRBJ1-1,TRBV5-1,CASSLEGGDYSEAFF,TGCGCCAGCAGCTTGGAGGGAGGGGACTATTCTGAAGCTTTCTTT
NA,many,TRBJ2-1,TRBV4-3,CASSPSSHLGGRSYNEQFF,TGCGCCAGCAGCCCTAGTAGCCACCTCGGTGGAAGGTCCTACAATGAGCAGTTCTTC